In this sample, the clone carrying this T cell receptor beta chain turned up many times. Its matching antigen is unknown. The sample comes from a study of T cell repertoires in cytomegalovirus infection. Overall study context: Public TCR beta signatures indicated both CMV infection and matching HLA type.

The CDR3 is 13 amino acids. The V gene's germline CDR1 is SGDLS and CDR2 YYNGEE. Between the trimmed V and J ends, which lost 4 bases and 6 bases, there was a span of 11 bases. TCRdb used MiXCR to reprocess the reads, holding one entry per CDR3 protein. The table has 300,000 to 400,000 distinct CDR3 sequences, just under 30% seen once. The V and J genes are TRBV9 and TRBJ1-5; no clear D. Source: cultured PBMCs, taken from culture after CMV antigen stimulation. This TCR was recovered from a human donor in good health (CMV status not recorded). Some clones in this sample may be carry-over from other donors' samples. CDR3 protein: CASSLGWGQPQHF. The CDR3 region has the DNA TGTGCCAGCAGCCTCGGATGGGGTCAGCCCCAGCATTTT.